The next 25 T cell receptor beta chains were all read from a single sample in a study of T cells in localized non-small cell lung cancer. TCRdb's copy holds only in-frame clones and misses some; the assay was immunoSEQ multiplex PCR. The table includes 23,000 or so clones, less than 90% detected once. The sequenced sample was peripheral blood, obtained before any cancer treatment. All receptors derive from a woman aged 40 to 75 with stage I lung adenocarcinoma.

This chain links TRBV2 with TRBJ2-1; D is unclear. From germline, CDR1 is SNHLY and CDR2 FYNNEI. Trimming stripped 8 bases from V and 1 base from J, with 6 bases between. CDR3 length: 12 amino acids. CDR3: CASARSYNEQFF. The CDR3 nucleotides read TGTGCCAGCGCCAGGTCCTACAATGAGCAGTTCTTC.

The chain carries TRBV29-1 and TRBJ1-2; TRBD1 aligns across 8 bases. After removal of 4 bases from V and 6 bases from J, the junction contained 4 bases not matched to a gene. CDR1 SQVTM and CDR2 ANQGSEA come from the germline V gene. The CDR3 sequence is 12 residues long. The CDR3 coding sequence is TGCAGCGTTGCAAGACAGGGGAATGGCTACACCTTC. Translation: CSVARQGNGYTF.

This chain joins TRBV6-6 and TRBJ1-2, with D tentatively TRBD1 (6 bases). The length of the CDR3 is 14 residues. Trimming left V 7 bases short and J 5 bases short, with 17 bases between. The V gene's germline CDR1 is MNHNY and CDR2 SVGAGI (reference sequence). The CDR3 region is CASNRDNNPYGYTF. CDR3 in DNA: TGTGCCAGCAACAGGGACAACAACCCATATGGCTACACCTTC.

The chain carries TRBV11-2 and TRBJ2-7, with D possibly being TRBD2 (5 bases). The CDR3 covers 16 residues. The germline gives CDR1 SGHAT, CDR2 FQNNGV. Deletions cut 5 bases from V and 6 bases from J, with 23 bases between. In DNA form, the CDR3 reads TGTGCCAGCAGCCCCTCGTTCGGGGTGGGATTGGGCGAGCAGTACTTC. Its protein product is CASSPSFGVGLGEQYF.

CDR3 DNA: TGTGCCAGCAGTGAATATGGCCAGGGGCAGGAGACCCAGTACTTC. Its translation is CASSEYGQGQETQYF. The V call is TRBV2, the J call TRBJ2-5, with D possibly matching TRBD1 (6 bases). V gave up 2 bases and J gave up 5 bases, with 15 bases separating them. Germline V lookup: CDR1 SNHLY, CDR2 FYNNEI. CDR3 length: 15 residues.

V is TRBV4-3 and J is TRBJ2-3; 8 bases map to TRBD2. The CDR3 is 17 amino acids. V shed 0 bases, J shed 1 base, and the junction held 6 bases outside the gene matches. CDR1 is LGHNA and CDR2 is YSLEER in the germline V gene. The DNA for the CDR3 is TGCGCCAGCAGCCAAGACCAGGAACTAGCGGGCACAGATACGCAGTATTTT. This codes for CASSQDQELAGTDTQYF.

V usage is TRBV7-2 and J usage is TRBJ2-3, with TRBD2 matching over 10 bases. With 3 bases clipped from V and 4 bases from J, the junction kept 10 bases outside the gene matches. The V gene's germline CDR1 is SGHTA and CDR2 FQGNSA. There are 17 residues in the CDR3. CDR3 sequence: CASSFLGSGGRSDTQYF. The DNA for the CDR3 is TGTGCCAGCAGCTTTCTTGGTAGCGGGGGGCGATCAGATACGCAGTATTTT.

Relative to its sample, this clone is medium-sized. This chain joins TRBV2 and TRBJ2-1; no clear D. The CDR3 runs 13 residues. Germline lookup yields CDR1 SNHLY and CDR2 FYNNEI. The ends were cut back, 7 bases at V and 4 bases at J, with 11 bases in the middle. CDR3 loop: CASMAVQYNEQFF. The CDR3 DNA reads TGTGCCAGCATGGCAGTCCAATACAATGAGCAGTTCTTC. The whole variable domain, remainder taken from reference TRBV2 and TRBJ2-1, is EPEVTQTPSHQVTQMGQEVILRCVPISNHLYFYWYRQILGQKVEFLVSFYNNEISEKSEIFDDQFSVERPDGSNFTLKIRSTKLEDSAMYFCASMAVQYNEQFFGPGTRLTVL.

The rearrangement uses TRBV6-1 and TRBJ1-1; D not certain. With 2 bases removed from V and 0 bases from J, the gap between germline ends came to 7 bases. CDR1 is MNHNS and CDR2 is SASEGT in the germline V gene. The length of the CDR3 is 14 residues. CDR3 in DNA: TGTGCCAGCAGTGAAACCGGACTGAACACTGAAGCTTTCTTT. As protein: CASSETGLNTEAFF.

The chain couples TRBV11-3 to TRBJ2-1; 13 bases align to TRBD2. The CDR3 runs 16 residues. The J segment lost 8 bases and the V segment lost 7 bases, leaving 11 bases of the junction unmatched. Germline CDR1 is SGHNT and CDR2 is YENEEA. For the CDR3, the DNA is TGTGCCAGCACCGAATCCGGGACTAGCGGGGTTTATGAGCAGTTCTTC. This encodes CASTESGTSGVYEQFF.

This chain links TRBV15 with TRBJ1-5, with a possible D match to TRBD1 (5 bases). Trimming stripped 0 bases from V and 0 bases from J, with 9 bases between. CDR1 is LNHNV and CDR2 is YYDKDF in the germline V gene (reference sequence). The length of the CDR3 is 16 residues. CDR3 region: CATSRDRGSSNQPQHF. For the CDR3, the DNA is TGTGCCACCAGCAGAGATAGGGGCAGTAGCAATCAGCCCCAGCATTTT.

The chain is built from TRBV7-2 and TRBJ1-1; 7 bases match TRBD1. V lost 2 bases, J lost 3 bases, and 6 bases stayed unmatched. The CDR3 is 15 amino acids. From germline, CDR1 is SGHTA and CDR2 FQGNSA. The CDR3 is CASSLQGQLDTEAFF. The CDR3 region has the DNA TGTGCCAGCAGCTTACAGGGACAGTTGGACACTGAAGCTTTCTTT. The whole variable domain, filled in from reference TRBV7-2 and TRBJ1-1, reads GAGVSQSPSNKVTEKGKDVELRCDPISGHTALYWYRQSLGQGLEFLIYFQGNSAPDKSGLPSDRFSAERTGGSVSTLTIQRTQQEDSAVYLCASSLQGQLDTEAFFGQGTRLTVV.

The CDR3 DNA reads TGTGCCAGCAGTGATTTGGAGGGGGGAACAGATACGCAGTATTTT. It translates to CASSDLEGGTDTQYF. V is TRBV6-4 and J is TRBJ2-3, with D perhaps given as TRBD1 or TRBD2 (6 bases each). Per germline, CDR1 MRHNA and CDR2 SNTAGT. The CDR3 is 15 residues long. Trimming took off 3 bases at V and 3 bases at J, with 13 bases between the two ends.

The V call is TRBV4-2, the J call TRBJ2-1, with D possibly called TRBD1 or TRBD2 (5 bases each). Trimming shortened V by 4 bases and J by 6 bases, and 19 bases separated the two germline ends. The CDR3 loop spans 16 amino acids. In germline, CDR1 is LGHNA, CDR2 YNFKEQ. The CDR3 loop reads CASSPHRGAQSNEQFF. The DNA for the CDR3 is TGTGCCAGCAGCCCCCACAGAGGGGCCCAATCCAATGAGCAGTTCTTC.

The chain couples TRBV7-2 to TRBJ2-7; the D gene is possibly TRBD2 (5 bases). V was cut by 6 bases and J by 4 bases, with 13 bases left in between. The CDR3 sequence is 13 residues long. Looked up from germline, CDR1 is SGHTA and CDR2 is FQGNSA. CDR3 bases: TGTGCCAGCAGTCGTAGTGGACTTTACGAGCAGTACTTC. As protein: CASSRSGLYEQYF.

CDR3 amino acids: CASNVLGSTGELFF. For the CDR3, the DNA is TGTGCCAGCAACGTGCTAGGCAGCACCGGGGAGCTGTTTTTT. The chain combines TRBV11-2 with TRBJ2-2; D uncertain. Germline V lookup: CDR1 SGHAT, CDR2 FQNNGV. CDR3 length: 14 residues. The V and J ends lost 7 bases and 4 bases respectively, with 13 bases between them. Full variable domain (rest looked up from reference TRBV11-2 and TRBJ2-2): EAGVAQSPRYKIIEKRQSVAFWCNPISGHATLYWYQQILGQGPKLLIQFQNNGVVDDSQLPKDRFSAERLKGVDSTLKIQPAKLEDSAVYLCASNVLGSTGELFFGEGSRLTVL.

The chain uses TRBV18 and TRBJ1-4, with 7 positions matching TRBD1. CDR1 is KGHSH, CDR2 LQKENI, per germline. J was trimmed by 5 bases and V by 3 bases; bases with no gene match: 3. This CDR3 spans 14 amino acids. CDR3 in DNA: TGTGCCAGCTCACCCGACAGGGCCAATGAAAAACTGTTTTTT. This sequence encodes CASSPDRANEKLFF.

The CDR3 nucleotides read TGTGCCAGCAATGTAGTAGATGGCTACACCTTC. Its translation is CASNVVDGYTF. V gene TRBV28 combines with J gene TRBJ1-2; D is unresolved. This CDR3 comprises 11 residues. The V end lost 7 bases, the J end lost 6 bases, and 9 bases lay between the germline ends. Germline values: CDR1 MDHEN, CDR2 SYDVKM.

V usage is TRBV6-6 and J usage is TRBJ1-1; 7 positions agree with TRBD1. The CDR3 has 14 amino acids. Per germline, CDR1 MNHNY and CDR2 SVGAGI (reference sequence). After removal of 5 bases from V and 1 base from J, the junction contained 4 bases not matched to a gene. CDR3 in amino acids: CASSPGQRNTEAFF. The CDR3 region has the DNA TGTGCCAGCAGTCCGGGACAGCGGAACACTGAAGCTTTCTTT.

The chain carries TRBV30 and TRBJ2-7, with 9 bases matching TRBD2. V lost 5 bases to trimming and J lost 0 bases; unmatched junction nucleotides: 17. Germline V gene lookup returns CDR1 GTSNPN and CDR2 SVGIG (reference sequence). This CDR3 contains 18 residues. As DNA, the CDR3 is TGTGCCTGGGCTCTTTTAGCGGGGGCCTACGGGGCCTCCTACGAGCAGTACTTC. It yields the protein CAWALLAGAYGASYEQYF.

The gene calls are TRBV30 and TRBJ1-1; D is unclear. Germline V gives CDR1 GTSNPN, CDR2 SVGIG (reference sequence). The CDR3 length is 12 residues. The ends were cut back, 2 bases at V and 10 bases at J, with 14 bases in the middle. The CDR3 loop reads CAWSPRAGRAFF. DNA for the CDR3: TGTGCCTGGAGTCCCCGAGCAGGACGAGCTTTCTTT.

The J gene is TRBJ1-1, the V gene TRBV18; D is possibly TRBD1 (6 bases). CDR3 length: 13 residues. From germline, CDR1 is KGHSH and CDR2 LQKENI. V was shortened by 0 bases and J by 7 bases, with 9 bases between the two germline ends. DNA for the CDR3: TGTGCCAGCTCACCACCAGGGGGAATTGAAGCTTTCTTT. It codes for CASSPPGGIEAFF.

This rearrangement joins TRBV18 to TRBJ1-5; no clear D gene. The CDR3 has 13 amino acids. CDR1 and CDR2 from the germline V gene are KGHSH and LQKENI. Trimming left V 3 bases short and J 4 bases short, with 7 bases between. CDR3 region: CASSPSDNQPQHF. The DNA for the CDR3 is TGTGCCAGCTCACCTTCGGATAATCAGCCCCAGCATTTT.

The genes are TRBV5-1 and TRBJ2-7, with TRBD1 identical over 8 bases. Germline CDR1 SGHRS, CDR2 YFSETQ. The length of the CDR3 is 15 residues. J lost 7 bases, V lost 0 bases, and 9 bases had no gene match. The CDR3 sequence: CASSLATGDTMEQYF. The DNA for the CDR3 is TGCGCCAGCAGCTTGGCGACAGGGGATACCATGGAGCAGTACTTC.

The J gene is TRBJ1-4, the V gene TRBV5-6, with D maybe TRBD1 (6 bases). V was shortened by 4 bases and J by 3 bases, with 13 bases between the two germline ends. CDR1 is SGHDT, CDR2 YYEEEE, per germline. CDR3 length equals 15 residues. The CDR3 DNA sequence: TGTGCCAGCAGCCAAACAGGGCGGGCTAATGAAAAACTGTTTTTT. Translated, it gives CASSQTGRANEKLFF.